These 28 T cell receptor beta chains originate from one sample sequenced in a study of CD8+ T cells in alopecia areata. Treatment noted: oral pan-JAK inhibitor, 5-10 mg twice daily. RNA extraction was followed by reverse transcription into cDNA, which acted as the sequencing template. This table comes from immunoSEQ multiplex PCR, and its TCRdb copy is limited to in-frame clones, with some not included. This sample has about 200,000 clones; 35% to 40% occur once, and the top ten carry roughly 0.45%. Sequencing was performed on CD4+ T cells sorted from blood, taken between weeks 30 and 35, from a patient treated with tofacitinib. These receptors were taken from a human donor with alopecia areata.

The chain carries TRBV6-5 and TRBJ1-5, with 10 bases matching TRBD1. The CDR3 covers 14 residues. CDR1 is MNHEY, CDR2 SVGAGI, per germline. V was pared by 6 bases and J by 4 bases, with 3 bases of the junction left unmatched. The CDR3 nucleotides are TGTGCCAGCAGCGAGGACAGGGGGAATCAGCCCCAGCATTTT. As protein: CASSEDRGNQPQHF.

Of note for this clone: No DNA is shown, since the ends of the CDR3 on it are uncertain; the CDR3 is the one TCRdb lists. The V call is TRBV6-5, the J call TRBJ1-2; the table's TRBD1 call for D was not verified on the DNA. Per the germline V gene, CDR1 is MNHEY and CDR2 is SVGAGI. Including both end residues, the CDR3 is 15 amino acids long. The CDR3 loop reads CASSSSGQGDYGYTF.

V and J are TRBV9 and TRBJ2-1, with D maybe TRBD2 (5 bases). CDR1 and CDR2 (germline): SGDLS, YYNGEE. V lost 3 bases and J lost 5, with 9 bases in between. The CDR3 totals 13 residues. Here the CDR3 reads CASSETTNNEQFF. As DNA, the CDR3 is TGTGCCAGCAGCGAGACTACTAACAATGAGCAGTTCTTC.

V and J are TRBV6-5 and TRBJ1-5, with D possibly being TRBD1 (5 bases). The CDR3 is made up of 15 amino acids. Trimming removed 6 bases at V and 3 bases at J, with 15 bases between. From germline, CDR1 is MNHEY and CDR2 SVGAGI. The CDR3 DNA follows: TGTGCCAGCAGCCGAACCGGGACCTCCAATCAGCCCCAGCATTTT. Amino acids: CASSRTGTSNQPQHF.

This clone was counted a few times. DNA for the CDR3: TGTGCCAGCAGCCGGGACTTCACAGATACGCAGTATTTT. This gives the protein CASSRDFTDTQYF. The chain uses TRBV6-5 and TRBJ2-3, with a weak D call TRBD2 (6 bases). The germline V gene has CDR1 MNHEY and CDR2 SVGAGI. CDR3 length: 13 residues. V gave up 6 bases and J gave up 2 bases, with 9 bases separating them.

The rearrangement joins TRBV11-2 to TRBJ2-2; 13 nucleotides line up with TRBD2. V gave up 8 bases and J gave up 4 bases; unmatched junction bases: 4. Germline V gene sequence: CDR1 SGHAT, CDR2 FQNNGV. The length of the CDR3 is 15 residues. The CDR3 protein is CASGGLAGVTGELFF. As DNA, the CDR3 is TGTGCCAGCGGAGGACTAGCGGGAGTCACCGGGGAGCTGTTTTTT. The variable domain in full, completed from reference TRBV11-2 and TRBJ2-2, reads EAGVAQSPRYKIIEKRQSVAFWCNPISGHATLYWYQQILGQGPKLLIQFQNNGVVDDSQLPKDRFSAERLKGVDSTLKIQPAKLEDSAVYLCASGGLAGVTGELFFGEGSRLTVL.

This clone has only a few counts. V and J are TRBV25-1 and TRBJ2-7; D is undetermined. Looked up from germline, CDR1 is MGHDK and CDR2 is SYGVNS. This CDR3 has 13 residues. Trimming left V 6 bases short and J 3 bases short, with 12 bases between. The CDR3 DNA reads TGTGCCAGCAGCGACGGACCTCGCTACGAGCAGTACTTC. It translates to CASSDGPRYEQYF.

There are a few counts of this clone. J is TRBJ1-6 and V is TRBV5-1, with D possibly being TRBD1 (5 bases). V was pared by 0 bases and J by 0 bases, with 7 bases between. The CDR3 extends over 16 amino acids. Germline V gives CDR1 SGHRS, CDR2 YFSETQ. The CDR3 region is CASSLEGSSYNSPLHF. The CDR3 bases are TGCGCCAGCAGCTTGGAGGGGAGCTCCTATAATTCACCCCTCCACTTT.

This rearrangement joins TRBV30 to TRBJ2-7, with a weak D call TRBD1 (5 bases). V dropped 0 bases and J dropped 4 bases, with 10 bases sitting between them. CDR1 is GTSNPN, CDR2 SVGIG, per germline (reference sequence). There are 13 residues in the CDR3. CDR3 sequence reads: CAWSVQELYEQYF. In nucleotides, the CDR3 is TGTGCCTGGAGTGTACAGGAACTTTACGAGCAGTACTTC. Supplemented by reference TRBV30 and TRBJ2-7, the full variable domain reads SQTIHQWPATLVQPVGSPLSLECTVEGTSNPNLYWYRQAAGRGLQLLFYSVGIGQISSEVPQNLSASRPQDRQFILSSKKLLLSDSGFYLCAWSVQELYEQYFGPGTRLTVT.

The DNA for the CDR3 is TGCGCCAGCAGCCAAGAGGGCGTCGGAGGGGAAAAACTGTTTTTT. Amino acids: CASSQEGVGGEKLFF. The J gene is TRBJ1-4, the V gene TRBV4-1; D call uncertain. This CDR3 has 15 residues. CDR1 MGHRA and CDR2 YSYEKL come from the germline V gene. Trimming removed 0 bases at V and 8 bases at J, with 13 bases between.

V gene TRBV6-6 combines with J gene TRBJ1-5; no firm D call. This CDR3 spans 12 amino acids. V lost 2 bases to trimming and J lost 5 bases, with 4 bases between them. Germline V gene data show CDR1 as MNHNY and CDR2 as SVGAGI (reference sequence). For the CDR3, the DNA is TGTGCCAGCAGTTACGCCGATCAGCCCCAGCATTTT. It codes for CASSYADQPQHF.

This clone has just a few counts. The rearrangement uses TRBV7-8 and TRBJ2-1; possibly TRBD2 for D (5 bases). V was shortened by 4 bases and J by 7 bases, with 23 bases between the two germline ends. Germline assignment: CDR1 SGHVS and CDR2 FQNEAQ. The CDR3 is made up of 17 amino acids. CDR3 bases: TGTGCCAGCAGCTACCGGCCCGTTAGCGAAAATGGGAATGAGCAGTTCTTC. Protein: CASSYRPVSENGNEQFF.

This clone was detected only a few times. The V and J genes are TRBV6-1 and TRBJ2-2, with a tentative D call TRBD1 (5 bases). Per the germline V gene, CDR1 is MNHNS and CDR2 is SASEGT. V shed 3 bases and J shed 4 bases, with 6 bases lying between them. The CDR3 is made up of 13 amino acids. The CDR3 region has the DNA TGTGCCAGCAGTGACAGGGTCACCGGGGAGCTGTTTTTT. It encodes CASSDRVTGELFF.

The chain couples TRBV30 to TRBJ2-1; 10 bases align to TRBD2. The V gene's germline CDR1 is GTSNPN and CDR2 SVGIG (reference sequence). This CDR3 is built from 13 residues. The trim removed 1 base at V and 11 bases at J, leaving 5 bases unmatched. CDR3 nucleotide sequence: TGTGCCTGGAGTGAACTAGCGGGACGTAAGCAGTTCTTC. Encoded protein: CAWSELAGRKQFF.

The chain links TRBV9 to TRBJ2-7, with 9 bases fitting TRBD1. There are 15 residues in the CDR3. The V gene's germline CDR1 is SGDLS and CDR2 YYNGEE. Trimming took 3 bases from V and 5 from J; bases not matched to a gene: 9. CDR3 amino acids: CASSAAGTGKNEQYF. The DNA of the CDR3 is TGTGCCAGCAGCGCTGCCGGGACAGGGAAAAACGAGCAGTACTTC.

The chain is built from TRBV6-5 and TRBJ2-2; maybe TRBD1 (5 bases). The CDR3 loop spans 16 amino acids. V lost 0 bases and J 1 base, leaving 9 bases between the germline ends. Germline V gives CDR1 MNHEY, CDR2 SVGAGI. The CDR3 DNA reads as TGTGCCAGCAGTTACTCGGGCCAGGGGAACACCGGGGAGCTGTTTTTT. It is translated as CASSYSGQGNTGELFF.

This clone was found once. For the CDR3, the DNA is TGCAGCGTGAAGGGGTGGGCCTCCTACGAGCAGTACTTC. Protein product: CSVKGWASYEQYF. The rearrangement links TRBV29-1 to TRBJ2-5, with D perhaps TRBD1 (5 bases). The J call may not be correct, given that the DNA end is closer to TRBJ2-7. The CDR3 sequence is 13 residues long. Germline V CDR1 and CDR2: SQVTM, ANQGSEA.

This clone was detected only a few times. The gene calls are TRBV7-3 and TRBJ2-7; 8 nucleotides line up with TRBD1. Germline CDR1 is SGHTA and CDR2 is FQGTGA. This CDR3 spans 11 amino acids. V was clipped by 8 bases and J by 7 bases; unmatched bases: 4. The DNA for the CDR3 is TGTGCCAGCCAGGGGGCGAGGGAGCAGTACTTC. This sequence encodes CASQGAREQYF.

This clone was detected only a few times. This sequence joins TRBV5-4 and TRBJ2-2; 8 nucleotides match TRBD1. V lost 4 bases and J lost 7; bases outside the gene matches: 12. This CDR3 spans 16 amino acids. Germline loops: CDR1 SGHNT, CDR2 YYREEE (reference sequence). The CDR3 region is CASSPGQGSTGGELFF. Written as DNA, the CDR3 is TGTGCCAGCAGCCCCGGACAGGGAAGTACGGGCGGGGAGCTGTTTTTT.

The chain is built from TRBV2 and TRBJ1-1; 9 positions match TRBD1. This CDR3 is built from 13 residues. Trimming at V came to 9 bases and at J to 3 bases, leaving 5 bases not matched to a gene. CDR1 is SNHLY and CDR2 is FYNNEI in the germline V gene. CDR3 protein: CARTTGGHTEAFF. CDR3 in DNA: TGTGCCAGGACGACAGGGGGGCACACTGAAGCTTTCTTT.

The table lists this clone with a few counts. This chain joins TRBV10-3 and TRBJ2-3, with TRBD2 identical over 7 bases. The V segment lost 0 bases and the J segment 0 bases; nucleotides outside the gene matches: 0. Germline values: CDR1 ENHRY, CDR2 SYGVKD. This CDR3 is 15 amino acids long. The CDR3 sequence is CAISESRGSTDTQYF. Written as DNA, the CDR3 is TGTGCCATCAGTGAGTCGCGGGGGAGCACAGATACGCAGTATTTT.

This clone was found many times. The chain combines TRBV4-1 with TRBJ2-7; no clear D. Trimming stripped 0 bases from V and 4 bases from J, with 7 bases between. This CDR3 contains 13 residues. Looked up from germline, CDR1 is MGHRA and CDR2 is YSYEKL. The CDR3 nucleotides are TGCGCCAGCAGCCAAGAGGTACTGTACGAGCAGTACTTC. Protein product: CASSQEVLYEQYF.

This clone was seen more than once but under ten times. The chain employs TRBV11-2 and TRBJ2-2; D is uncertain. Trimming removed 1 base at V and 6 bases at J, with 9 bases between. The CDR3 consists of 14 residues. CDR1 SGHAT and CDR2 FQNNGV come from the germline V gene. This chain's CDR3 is CASSLGAGAGELFF. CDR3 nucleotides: TGTGCCAGCAGCTTAGGCGCTGGGGCCGGGGAGCTGTTTTTT.

The CDR3 here is CASSDNRGGGNTEAFF. The CDR3 DNA sequence: TGTGCCAGCAGTGACAACCGGGGTGGAGGGAACACTGAAGCTTTCTTT. The genes are TRBV6-1 and TRBJ1-1; D unresolved. From germline, CDR1 is MNHNS and CDR2 SASEGT. The CDR3 has 16 amino acids. V was pared by 3 bases and J by 1 base, with 15 bases between.

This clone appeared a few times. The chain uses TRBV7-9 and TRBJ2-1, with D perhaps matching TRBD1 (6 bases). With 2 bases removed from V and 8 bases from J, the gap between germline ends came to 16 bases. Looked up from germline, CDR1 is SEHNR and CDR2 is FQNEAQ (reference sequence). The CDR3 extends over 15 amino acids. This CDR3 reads CASSLPLWGQDEQFF. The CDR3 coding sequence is TGTGCCAGCAGCTTACCCCTTTGGGGGCAAGATGAGCAGTTCTTC.

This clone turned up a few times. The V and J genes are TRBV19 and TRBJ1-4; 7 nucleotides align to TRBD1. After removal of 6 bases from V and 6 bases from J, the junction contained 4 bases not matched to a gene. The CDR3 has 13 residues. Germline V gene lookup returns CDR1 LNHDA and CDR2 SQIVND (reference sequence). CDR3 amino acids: CASSRDRDEKLFF. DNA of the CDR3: TGTGCCAGTAGCCGGGACAGAGATGAAAAACTGTTTTTT.

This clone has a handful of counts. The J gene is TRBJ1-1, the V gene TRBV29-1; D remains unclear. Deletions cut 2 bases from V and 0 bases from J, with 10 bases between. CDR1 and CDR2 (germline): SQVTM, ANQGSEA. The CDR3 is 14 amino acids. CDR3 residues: CSVEKQNMNTEAFF. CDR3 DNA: TGCAGCGTTGAAAAACAGAACATGAACACTGAAGCTTTCTTT.

The CDR3 nucleotides read TGTGCCAGCAGTGAATTGGGGGGGAAGCGGGATTCCTACGAGCAGTACTTC. Encoded protein: CASSELGGKRDSYEQYF. This sequence joins TRBV25-1 and TRBJ2-7, with 7 bases identical to TRBD2. The length of the CDR3 is 17 residues. Trimming cost V 1 base and J 1 base; bases outside gene matches: 10. In germline, CDR1 is MGHDK, CDR2 SYGVNS.